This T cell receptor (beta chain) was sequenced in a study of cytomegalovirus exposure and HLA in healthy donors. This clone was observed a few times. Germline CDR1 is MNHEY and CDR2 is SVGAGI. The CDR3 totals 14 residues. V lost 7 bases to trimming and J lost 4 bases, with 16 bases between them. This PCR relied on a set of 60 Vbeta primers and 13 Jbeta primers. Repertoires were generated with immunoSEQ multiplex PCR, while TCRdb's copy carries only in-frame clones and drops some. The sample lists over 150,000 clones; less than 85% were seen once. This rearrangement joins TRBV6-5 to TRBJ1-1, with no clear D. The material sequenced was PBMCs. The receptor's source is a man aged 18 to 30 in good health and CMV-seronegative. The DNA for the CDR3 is TGTGCCAGCACCCAGGCGTTAGGAGGCACTGAAGCTTTCTTT. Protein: CASTQALGGTEAFF.